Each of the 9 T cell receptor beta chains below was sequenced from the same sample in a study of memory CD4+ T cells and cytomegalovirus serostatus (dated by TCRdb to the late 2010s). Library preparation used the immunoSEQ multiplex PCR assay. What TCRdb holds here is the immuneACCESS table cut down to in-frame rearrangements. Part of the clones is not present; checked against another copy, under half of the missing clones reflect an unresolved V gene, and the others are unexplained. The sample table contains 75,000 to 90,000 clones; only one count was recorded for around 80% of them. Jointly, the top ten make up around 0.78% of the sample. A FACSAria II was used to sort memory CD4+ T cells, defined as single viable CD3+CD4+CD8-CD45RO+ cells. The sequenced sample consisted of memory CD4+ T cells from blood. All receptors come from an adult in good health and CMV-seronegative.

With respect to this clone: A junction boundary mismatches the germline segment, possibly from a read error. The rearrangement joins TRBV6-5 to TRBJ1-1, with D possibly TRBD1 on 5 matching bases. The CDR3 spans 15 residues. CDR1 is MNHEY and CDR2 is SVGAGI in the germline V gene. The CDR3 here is CASSYGTGVKTEAFF. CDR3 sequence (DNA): TGTGCCAGCAGTTACGGGACTGGGGTGAAGACTGAAGCTTTCTTT.

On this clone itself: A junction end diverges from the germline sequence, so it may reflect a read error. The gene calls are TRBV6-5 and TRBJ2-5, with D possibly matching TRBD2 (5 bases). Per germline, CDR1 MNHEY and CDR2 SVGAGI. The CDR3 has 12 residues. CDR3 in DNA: TGTGCCAGCACTTACAACCAGCGGCGCTATTACTTC. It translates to CASTYNQRRYYF.

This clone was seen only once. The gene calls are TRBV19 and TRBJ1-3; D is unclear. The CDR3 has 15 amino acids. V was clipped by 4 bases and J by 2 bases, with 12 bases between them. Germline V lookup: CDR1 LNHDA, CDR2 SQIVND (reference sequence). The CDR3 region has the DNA TGTGCCAGTAGTAGCCGGGCTTTCACTGGAAACACCATATATTTT. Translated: CASSSRAFTGNTIYF.

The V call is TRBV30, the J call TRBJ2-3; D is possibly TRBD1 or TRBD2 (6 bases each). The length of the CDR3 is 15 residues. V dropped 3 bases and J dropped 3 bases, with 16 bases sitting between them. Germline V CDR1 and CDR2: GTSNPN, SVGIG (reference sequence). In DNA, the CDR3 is TGTGCCTGGAGCCGACCCCGAGGGGGGACAGATACGCAGTATTTT. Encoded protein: CAWSRPRGGTDTQYF.

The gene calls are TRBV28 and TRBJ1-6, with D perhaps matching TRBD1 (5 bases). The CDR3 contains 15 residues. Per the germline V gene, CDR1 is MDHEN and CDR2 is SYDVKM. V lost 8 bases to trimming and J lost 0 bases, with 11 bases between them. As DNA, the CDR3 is TGTGCCAGCGGGGGTGGGAGCTCCTATAATTCACCCCTCCACTTT. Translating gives CASGGGSSYNSPLHF.

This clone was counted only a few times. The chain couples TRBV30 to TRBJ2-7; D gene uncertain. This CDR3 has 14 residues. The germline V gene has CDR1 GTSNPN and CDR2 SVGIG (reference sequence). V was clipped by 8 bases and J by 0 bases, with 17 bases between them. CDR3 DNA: TGTGCCCACCAAGGGCGCCCCCCCTCCTACGAGCAGTACTTC. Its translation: CAHQGRPPSYEQYF.

This CDR3 is CASRLGQGSFGGYTF. The CDR3 nucleotides read TGTGCCAGCAGGCTTGGACAGGGGTCCTTCGGCGGCTACACCTTC. This chain connects TRBV2 to TRBJ1-2; 9 nucleotides align to TRBD1. J gave up 8 bases and V 6 bases, and 13 bases lay outside the gene matches. This CDR3 has 15 residues. Germline V CDR1 and CDR2: SNHLY, FYNNEI.

CDR3 region: CASILSGTDGYTF. As DNA, the CDR3 is TGTGCCAGCATTTTATCCGGGACAGATGGCTACACCTTC. This chain links TRBV6-1 with TRBJ1-2, with TRBD1 identical over 7 bases. V trimming: 7 bases; J trimming: 6 bases; junction bases outside the gene matches: 8. Germline values: CDR1 MNHNS, CDR2 SASEGT. The CDR3 spans 13 residues.

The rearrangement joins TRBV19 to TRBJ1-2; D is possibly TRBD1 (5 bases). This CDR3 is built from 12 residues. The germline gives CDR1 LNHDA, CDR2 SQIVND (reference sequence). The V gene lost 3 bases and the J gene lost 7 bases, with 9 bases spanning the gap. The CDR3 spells CASSIEGRGYTF. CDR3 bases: TGTGCCAGTAGTATTGAGGGACGTGGCTACACCTTC.